This TCR beta chain was identified during a study of lymphopenia after photon versus proton radiotherapy. Study-level findings and limits: Authors raise, but do not show, better survival with proton therapy.

CDR3 size: 13 residues. The germline CDR1 and CDR2 sequences are MDHEN and SYDVKM. The V gene end was trimmed by 9 bases and the J gene end by 5 bases; junction bases not matched to a gene: 7. About this clone: Its antigen is as yet unknown.

Sequencing was performed with immunoSEQ multiplex PCR; in TCRdb, only in-frame clones are kept and a portion is missing. This sample has 150,000 or so clones, with approximately 90% found just once. The rearrangement joins TRBV28 to TRBJ2-5; 9 nucleotides match TRBD1. Sequenced here: peripheral blood, sampled from a patient treated with photon-based radiotherapy. The clonotype originates from a man aged 50 to 60 with gastric cancer. CDR3 in amino acids: CASGQGLGETQYF. The CDR3, as DNA: TGTGCCAGTGGACAGGGGTTGGGGGAGACCCAGTACTTC.